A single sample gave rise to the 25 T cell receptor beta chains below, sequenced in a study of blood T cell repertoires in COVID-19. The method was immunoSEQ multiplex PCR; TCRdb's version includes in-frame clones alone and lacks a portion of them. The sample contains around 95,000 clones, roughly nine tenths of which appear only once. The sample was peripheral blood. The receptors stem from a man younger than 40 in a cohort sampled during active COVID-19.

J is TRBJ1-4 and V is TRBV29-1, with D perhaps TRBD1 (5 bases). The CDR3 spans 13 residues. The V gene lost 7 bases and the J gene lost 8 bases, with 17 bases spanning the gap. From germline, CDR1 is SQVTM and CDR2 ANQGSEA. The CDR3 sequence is CSARQNPEEKLFF. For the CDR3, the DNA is TGCAGCGCCAGACAGAATCCCGAGGAAAAACTGTTTTTT.

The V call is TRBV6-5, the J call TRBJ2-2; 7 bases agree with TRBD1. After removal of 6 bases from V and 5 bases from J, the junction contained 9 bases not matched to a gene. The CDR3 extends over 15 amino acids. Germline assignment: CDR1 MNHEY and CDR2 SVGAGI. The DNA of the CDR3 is TGTGCCAGCAGCCCCGGGACAGTGGGAACCGGGGAGCTGTTTTTT. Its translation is CASSPGTVGTGELFF.

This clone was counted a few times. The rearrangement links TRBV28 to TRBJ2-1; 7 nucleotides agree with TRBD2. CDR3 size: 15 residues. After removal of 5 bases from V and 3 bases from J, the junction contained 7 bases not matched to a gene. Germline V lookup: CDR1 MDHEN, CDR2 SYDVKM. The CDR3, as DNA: TGTGCCAGCAGTGGTCCGGGGGGAAACTACAATGAGCAGTTCTTC. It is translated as CASSGPGGNYNEQFF.

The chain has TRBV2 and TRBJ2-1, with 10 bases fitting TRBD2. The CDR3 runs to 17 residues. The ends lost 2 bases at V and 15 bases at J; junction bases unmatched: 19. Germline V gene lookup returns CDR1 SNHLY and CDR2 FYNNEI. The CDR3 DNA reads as TGTGCCAGCAGTGAAAAACACTCGGGTCGAGCGGGGGGGCGCGGGTTCTTC. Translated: CASSEKHSGRAGGRGFF. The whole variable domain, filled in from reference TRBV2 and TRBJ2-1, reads EPEVTQTPSHQVTQMGQEVILRCVPISNHLYFYWYRQILGQKVEFLVSFYNNEISEKSEIFDDQFSVERPDGSNFTLKIRSTKLEDSAMYFCASSEKHSGRAGGRGFFGPGTRLTVL.

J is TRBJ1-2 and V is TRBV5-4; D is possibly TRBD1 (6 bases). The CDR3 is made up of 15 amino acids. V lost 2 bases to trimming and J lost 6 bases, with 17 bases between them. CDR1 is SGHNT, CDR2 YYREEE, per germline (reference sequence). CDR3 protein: CASSFDAGTSDGYTF. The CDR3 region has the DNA TGTGCCAGCAGCTTCGATGCCGGGACAAGTGATGGCTACACCTTC.

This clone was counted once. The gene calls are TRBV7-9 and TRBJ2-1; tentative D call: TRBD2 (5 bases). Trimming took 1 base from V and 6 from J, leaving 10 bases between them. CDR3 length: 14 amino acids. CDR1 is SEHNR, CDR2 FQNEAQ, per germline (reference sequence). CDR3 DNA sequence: TGTGCCAGCAGCTTAGTTACGGGGAGCAATGAGCAGTTCTTC. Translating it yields CASSLVTGSNEQFF. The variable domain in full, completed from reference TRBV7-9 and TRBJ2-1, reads DTGVSQNPRHKITKRGQNVTFRCDPISEHNRLYWYRQTLGQGPEFLTYFQNEAQLEKSRLLSDRFSAERPKGSFSTLEIQRTEQGDSAMYLCASSLVTGSNEQFFGPGTRLTVL.

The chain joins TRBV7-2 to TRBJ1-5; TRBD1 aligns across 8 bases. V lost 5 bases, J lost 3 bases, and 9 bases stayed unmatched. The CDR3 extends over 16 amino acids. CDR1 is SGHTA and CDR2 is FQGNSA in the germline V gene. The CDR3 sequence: CASSPNVGQANQPQHF. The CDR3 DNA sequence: TGTGCCAGCAGCCCCAACGTGGGACAGGCCAATCAGCCCCAGCATTTT.

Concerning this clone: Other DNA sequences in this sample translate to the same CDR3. The CDR3 protein is CASSQAGGYYGYTF. The DNA for the CDR3 is TGTGCCAGCAGCCAAGCAGGGGGGTACTATGGCTACACCTTC. V is TRBV14 and J is TRBJ1-2; 7 nucleotides align to TRBD1. Losses at the gene ends were 1 base for V and 3 bases for J; bases not matched to a gene: 2. This CDR3 contains 14 residues. Per the germline V gene, CDR1 is SGHDN and CDR2 is FVKESK.

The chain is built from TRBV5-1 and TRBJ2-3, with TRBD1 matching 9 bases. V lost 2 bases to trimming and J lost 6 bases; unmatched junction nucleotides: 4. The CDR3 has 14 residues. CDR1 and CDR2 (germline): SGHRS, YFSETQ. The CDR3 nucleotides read TGCGCCAGCAGCTTCGGACAGGGGAGCGATACGCAGTATTTT. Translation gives CASSFGQGSDTQYF.

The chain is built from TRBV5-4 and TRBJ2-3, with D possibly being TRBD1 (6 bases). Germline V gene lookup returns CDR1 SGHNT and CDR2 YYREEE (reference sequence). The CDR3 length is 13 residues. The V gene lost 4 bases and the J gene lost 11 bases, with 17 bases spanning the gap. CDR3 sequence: CASSGEFKGVQYF. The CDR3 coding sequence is TGTGCCAGCAGCGGGGAGTTTAAGGGGGTGCAGTATTTT.

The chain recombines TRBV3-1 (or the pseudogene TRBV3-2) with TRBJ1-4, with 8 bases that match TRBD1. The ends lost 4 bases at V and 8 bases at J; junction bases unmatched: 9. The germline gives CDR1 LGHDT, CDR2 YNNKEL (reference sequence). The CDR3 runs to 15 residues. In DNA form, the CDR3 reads TGTGCCAGCAGCCCCGGTCTCAGGGGGCGGGAAAAACTGTTTTTT. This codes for CASSPGLRGREKLFF.

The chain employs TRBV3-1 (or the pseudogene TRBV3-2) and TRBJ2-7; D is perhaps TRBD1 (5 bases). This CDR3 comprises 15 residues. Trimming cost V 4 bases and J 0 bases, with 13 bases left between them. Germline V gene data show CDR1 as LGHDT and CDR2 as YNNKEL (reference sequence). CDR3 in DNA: TGTGCCAGCAGCCGTCTAGGGGCAAGCTCCTACGAGCAGTACTTC. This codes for CASSRLGASSYEQYF.

CDR3 nucleotides: TGCGCCAGCAGTCAAGCGAGGACAGGGCGCCCCGCCGAGCAGTACTTC. Translation gives CASSQARTGRPAEQYF. This sequence joins TRBV23-1 and TRBJ2-7, with 8 bases fitting TRBD1. Being an ORF, TRBV23-1 has a function that is uncertain. The V gene end was trimmed by 2 bases and the J gene end by 6 bases; junction bases not matched to a gene: 12. This CDR3 has 16 residues.

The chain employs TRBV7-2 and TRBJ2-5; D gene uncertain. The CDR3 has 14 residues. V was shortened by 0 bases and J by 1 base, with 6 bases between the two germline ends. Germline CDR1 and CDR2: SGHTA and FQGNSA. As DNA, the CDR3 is TGTGCCAGCAGCTTAGCGGGCAGCCAAGAGACCCAGTACTTC. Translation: CASSLAGSQETQYF.

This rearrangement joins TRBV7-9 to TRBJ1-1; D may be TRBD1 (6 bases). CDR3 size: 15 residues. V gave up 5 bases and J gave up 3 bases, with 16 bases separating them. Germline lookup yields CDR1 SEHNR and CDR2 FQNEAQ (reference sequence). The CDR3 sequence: CASSAIPGVYTEAFF. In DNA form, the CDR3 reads TGTGCCAGCAGCGCCATACCAGGGGTTTACACTGAAGCTTTCTTT. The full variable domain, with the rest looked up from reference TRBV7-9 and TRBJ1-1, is DTGVSQNPRHKITKRGQNVTFRCDPISEHNRLYWYRQTLGQGPEFLTYFQNEAQLEKSRLLSDRFSAERPKGSFSTLEIQRTEQGDSAMYLCASSAIPGVYTEAFFGQGTRLTVV.

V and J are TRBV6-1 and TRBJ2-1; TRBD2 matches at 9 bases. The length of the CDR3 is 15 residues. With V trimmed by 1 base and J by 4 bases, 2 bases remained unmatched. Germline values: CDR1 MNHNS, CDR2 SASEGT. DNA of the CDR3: TGTGCCAGCAGTGAAGGGCGGGGGGGGTACAATGAGCAGTTCTTC. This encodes CASSEGRGGYNEQFF.

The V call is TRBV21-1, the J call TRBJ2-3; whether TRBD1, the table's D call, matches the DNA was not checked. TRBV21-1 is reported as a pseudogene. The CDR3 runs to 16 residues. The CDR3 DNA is TGTGCCAGCAGCAAAGGGGAAAAAAGCAGGGGTGATACGCAGTATTTT. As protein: CASSKGEKSRGDTQYF.

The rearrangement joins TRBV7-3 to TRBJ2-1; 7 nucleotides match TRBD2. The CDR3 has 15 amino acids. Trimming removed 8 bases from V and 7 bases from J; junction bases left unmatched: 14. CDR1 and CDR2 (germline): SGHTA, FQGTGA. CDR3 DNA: TGTGCCAGCGGACTCGGGGGAGGGGCGGGGAATGAGCAGTTCTTC. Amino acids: CASGLGGGAGNEQFF.

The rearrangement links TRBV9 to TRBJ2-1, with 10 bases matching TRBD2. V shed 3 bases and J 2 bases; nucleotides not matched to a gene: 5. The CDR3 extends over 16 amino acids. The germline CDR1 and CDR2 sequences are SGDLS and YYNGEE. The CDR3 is CASSATTSGAYNEQFF. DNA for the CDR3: TGTGCCAGCAGCGCGACCACTAGCGGGGCCTACAATGAGCAGTTCTTC.

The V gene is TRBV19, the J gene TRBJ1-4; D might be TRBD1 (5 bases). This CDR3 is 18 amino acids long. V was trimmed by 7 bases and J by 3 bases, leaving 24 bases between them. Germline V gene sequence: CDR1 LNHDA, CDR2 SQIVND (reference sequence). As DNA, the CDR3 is TGTGCCAGTATCAATATAGGGGCCCTCATTGGGGCTAATGAAAAACTGTTTTTT. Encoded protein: CASINIGALIGANEKLFF.

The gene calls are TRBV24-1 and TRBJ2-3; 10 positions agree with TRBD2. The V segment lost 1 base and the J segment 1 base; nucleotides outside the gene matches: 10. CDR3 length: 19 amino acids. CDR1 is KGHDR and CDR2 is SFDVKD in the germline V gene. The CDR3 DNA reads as TGTGCCACCAGTGATTTTGGGGGGCCTAGCGGGGGTGGCACAGATACGCAGTATTTT. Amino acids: CATSDFGGPSGGGTDTQYF.

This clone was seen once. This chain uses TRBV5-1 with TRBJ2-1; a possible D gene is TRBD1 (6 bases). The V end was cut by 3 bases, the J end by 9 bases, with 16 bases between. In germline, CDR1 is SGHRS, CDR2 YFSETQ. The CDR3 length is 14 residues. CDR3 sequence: CASSYGDNFAEQFF. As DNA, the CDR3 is TGCGCCAGCAGCTACGGGGACAATTTCGCTGAGCAGTTCTTC.

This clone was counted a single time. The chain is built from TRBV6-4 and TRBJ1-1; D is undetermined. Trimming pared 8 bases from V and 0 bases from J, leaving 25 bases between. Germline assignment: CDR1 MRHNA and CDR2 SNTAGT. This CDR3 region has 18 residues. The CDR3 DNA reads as TGTGCCAGCTCTCCTGAGGTAAATAGCGGAGGCATGAACACTGAAGCTTTCTTT. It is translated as CASSPEVNSGGMNTEAFF.

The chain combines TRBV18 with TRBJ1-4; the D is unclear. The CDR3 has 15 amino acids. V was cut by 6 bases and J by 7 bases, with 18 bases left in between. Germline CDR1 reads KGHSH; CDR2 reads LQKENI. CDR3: CASSANGRGSEKLFF. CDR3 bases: TGTGCCAGCTCCGCGAATGGACGAGGGAGTGAAAAACTGTTTTTT.

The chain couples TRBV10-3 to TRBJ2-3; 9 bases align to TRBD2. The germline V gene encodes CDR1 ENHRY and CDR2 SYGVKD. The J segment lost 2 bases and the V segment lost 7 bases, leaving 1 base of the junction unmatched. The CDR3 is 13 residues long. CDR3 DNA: TGTGCCATCACTAGCGGGGTCACAGATACGCAGTATTTT. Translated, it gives CAITSGVTDTQYF.